This T cell receptor (beta chain) was documented in a study of cytomegalovirus exposure and HLA in healthy donors. With 60 Vbeta and 13 Jbeta primers, the PCR was carried out. Produced via immunoSEQ multiplex PCR; TCRdb's table is partial and in-frame only. Among around 110,000 clones listed, roughly 87% were seen once. Per germline, CDR1 GTSNPN and CDR2 SVGIG (reference sequence). V lost 2 bases and J lost 1, with 8 bases in between. The CDR3 is made up of 14 amino acids. This receptor was taken from a man under 40 in good health and CMV-seropositive. Sequencing input: PBMCs. V and J are TRBV30 and TRBJ2-2; maybe TRBD2 (6 bases). Here the CDR3 DNA reads TGTGCCTGGAGTCGGACTATGAACACCGGGGAGCTGTTTTTT. Encoded protein: CAWSRTMNTGELFF.